These 15 T cell receptor beta chains came from one sample sequenced in a study of CDR3 diversity in severe acne. Via MiXCR, TCRdb re-called the PCR reads, giving one row per CDR3 protein. The sample lists about 98,000 distinct CDR3 sequences, roughly 51% occurring once. The sample consisted of blood. Receptors were obtained from a male donor with acne.

As for this clonotype: The junction differs from germline at one of its ends, possibly a read error. The chain recombines TRBV5-1 with TRBJ2-3, with a possible D match to TRBD2 (6 bases). Germline assignment: CDR1 SGHRS and CDR2 YFSETQ. The CDR3 has 15 residues. In DNA, the CDR3 is TGCGTCAGCAGCTTCGGAGGGAAGGGCACAGATACGCAGTATTTT. Translation gives CVSSFGGKGTDTQYF. Based on the CDR3 plus reference TRBV5-1 and TRBJ2-3, the full variable domain is KAGVTQTPRYLIKTRGQQVTLSCSPISGHRSVSWYQQTPGQGLQFLFEYFSETQRNKGNFPGRFSGRQFSNSRSEMNVSTLELGDSALYLCVSSFGGKGTDTQYFGPGTRLTVL.

This clonotype was recorded many times. The rearrangement links TRBV19 to TRBJ2-3; 9 bases line up with TRBD2. Germline V gene data show CDR1 as LNHDA and CDR2 as SQIVND (reference sequence). This CDR3 contains 16 residues. Losses at the gene ends were 9 bases for V and 6 bases for J; bases not matched to a gene: 16. The CDR3 DNA follows: TGTGCCAGCCGAGAGCGTGGTAGCGGGAGTTCGGATACGCAGTATTTT. This gives the protein CASRERGSGSSDTQYF. Combining the CDR3 with reference TRBV19 and TRBJ2-3 gives the whole variable domain DGGITQSPKYLFRKEGQNVTLSCEQNLNHDAMYWYRQDPGQGLRLIYYSQIVNDFQKGDIAEGYSVSREKKESFPLTVTSAQKNPTAFYLCASRERGSGSSDTQYFGPGTRLTVL.

The J gene is TRBJ1-1, the V gene TRBV25-1; D remains ambiguous. CDR1 is MGHDK, CDR2 SYGVNS, per germline. The CDR3 runs 14 residues. V was cut by 5 bases and J by 1 base, with 11 bases left in between. CDR3 loop: CASSLSTGNTEAFF. DNA for the CDR3: TGTGCCAGCAGTTTAAGTACCGGGAACACTGAAGCTTTCTTT.

The chain links TRBV5-1 to TRBJ2-3; 9 bases are shared with TRBD1. The CDR3 is 16 amino acids. The germline gives CDR1 SGHRS, CDR2 YFSETQ. V lost 4 bases, J lost 0 bases, and 6 bases stayed unmatched. The CDR3 protein is CASSGGTGSSTDTQYF. Here the CDR3 DNA reads TGCGCCAGCAGCGGAGGGACAGGGTCTAGCACAGATACGCAGTATTTT.

The chain links TRBV28 to TRBJ2-1; D remains unclear. The germline V gene has CDR1 MDHEN and CDR2 SYDVKM. Trimming removed 6 bases at V and 4 bases at J, with 7 bases between. The CDR3 totals 12 residues. The CDR3 region has the DNA TGTGCCAGCAGAGAAGGGTACAATGAGCAGTTCTTC. It encodes CASREGYNEQFF.

As DNA, the CDR3 is TGTGCCAGCAGCGGGAGGGCCGATGAGCAGTTCTTC. Translation gives CASSGRADEQFF. This sequence joins TRBV2 and TRBJ2-1; 8 bases are a match to TRBD2. CDR1 is SNHLY and CDR2 is FYNNEI in the germline V gene. The CDR3 consists of 12 residues. V trimming: 6 bases; J trimming: 8 bases; junction bases outside the gene matches: 3.

As to this clonotype: A much larger clone differs by one base, so this may be a read error. J is TRBJ2-1 and V is TRBV7-2; 11 bases fit TRBD2. This CDR3 spans 16 amino acids. CDR1 SGHTA and CDR2 FQGNSA come from the germline V gene. CDR3 bases: TGCGCCAGCAGCTTGGGGACTAGCGGCTCCTGCAATGAGCAGTTCTTC. It yields the protein CASSLGTSGSCNEQFF.

This clonotype was detected once. The chain couples TRBV20-1 to TRBJ2-1; a weak D match, TRBD2 (6 bases). Germline CDR1 and CDR2: DFQATT and SNEGSKA (reference sequence). This CDR3 is 16 amino acids long. V was shortened by 1 base and J by 7 bases, with 20 bases between the two germline ends. CDR3 loop: CSARATGTAHQNEQFF. Written as DNA, the CDR3 is TGCAGTGCTAGAGCCACCGGGACTGCGCATCAGAATGAGCAGTTCTTC.

This clonotype has only a few counts. The J gene is TRBJ1-1, the V gene TRBV29-1; D is unresolved. The V gene's germline CDR1 is SQVTM and CDR2 ANQGSEA. This CDR3 is 9 amino acids long. V was shortened by 5 bases and J by 8 bases, with 6 bases between the two germline ends. The CDR3 DNA is TGCAGCGTTTTACCCGAAGCTTTCTTT. Protein: CSVLPEAFF.

This clonotype was detected only a few times. V usage is TRBV19 and J usage is TRBJ2-1; 8 positions match TRBD1. The CDR3 totals 14 residues. The germline V gene encodes CDR1 LNHDA and CDR2 SQIVND (reference sequence). Trimming took 6 bases from V and 3 from J; bases not matched to a gene: 4. As DNA, the CDR3 is TGTGCCAGTAGGTTCACAGGGGGCTACAATGAGCAGTTCTTC. This translates into CASRFTGGYNEQFF.

This clonotype has at least ten counts. J is TRBJ2-7 and V is TRBV20-1, with TRBD1 identical over 11 bases. V lost 5 bases to trimming and J lost 7 bases; unmatched junction nucleotides: 7. CDR1 DFQATT and CDR2 SNEGSKA come from the germline V gene (reference sequence). This CDR3 is 13 amino acids long. The CDR3: CSAPGQGVREQYF. The CDR3 coding sequence is TGCAGTGCTCCGGGACAGGGGGTGAGGGAGCAGTACTTC.

There are many counts of this clonotype. The genes are TRBV7-9 and TRBJ1-1; D is uncertain. Germline V lookup: CDR1 SEHNR, CDR2 FQNEAQ (reference sequence). The CDR3 spans 15 residues. With 4 bases removed from V and 5 bases from J, the gap between germline ends came to 17 bases. As DNA, the CDR3 is TGTGCCAGCAGCTCCCCGACCCCCAAGGGAACTGAAGCTTTCTTT. This codes for CASSSPTPKGTEAFF.

This clonotype was found many times. This chain joins TRBV5-1 and TRBJ2-5, with TRBD2 matching over 9 bases. This CDR3 region has 16 residues. Trimming removed 4 bases from V and 3 bases from J; junction bases left unmatched: 10. From germline, CDR1 is SGHRS and CDR2 YFSETQ. Here the CDR3 DNA reads TGCGCCAGCAGCCCGGGGATTAGCGGGAGTAAAGAGACCCAGTACTTC. Its protein product is CASSPGISGSKETQYF. Based on the CDR3 plus reference TRBV5-1 and TRBJ2-5, the full variable domain is KAGVTQTPRYLIKTRGQQVTLSCSPISGHRSVSWYQQTPGQGLQFLFEYFSETQRNKGNFPGRFSGRQFSNSRSEMNVSTLELGDSALYLCASSPGISGSKETQYFGPGTRLLVL.

Relative to its sample, this clonotype is medium-sized. V usage is TRBV20-1 and J usage is TRBJ2-1, with D hard to call. Trimming took off 0 bases at V and 8 bases at J, with 17 bases between the two ends. The V gene's germline CDR1 is DFQATT and CDR2 SNEGSKA (reference sequence). The CDR3 totals 15 residues. The CDR3 loop is CSARDMGSYYYEQFF. In DNA form, the CDR3 reads TGCAGTGCTAGAGATATGGGAAGTTATTATTATGAGCAGTTCTTC.

The gene calls are TRBV20-1 and TRBJ2-7; 8 bases are shared with TRBD2. The ends lost 5 bases at V and 3 bases at J; junction bases unmatched: 12. Germline-derived CDR1 and CDR2 are DFQATT and SNEGSKA (reference sequence). The CDR3 has 15 residues. The CDR3 here is CSAPGSGRGGYEQYF. In DNA, the CDR3 is TGCAGTGCTCCTGGGAGCGGGAGAGGTGGCTACGAGCAGTACTTC.